These 26 T cell receptor beta chains came from one sample sequenced in a study of OX40 agonist ivuxolimab in advanced cancers. Some clones are missing from TCRdb's copy, which holds only in-frame ones; the method was immunoSEQ multiplex PCR. The sample holds approximately 19,000 clones; around 83% are singletons and the top ten take about an eighth. This material consisted of CD4+ or CD8+ T cells sorted from blood, taken in a trial of the OX40 agonist ivuxolimab. These receptors came from an adult with an advanced solid tumor such as melanoma, head and neck, liver or kidney cancer.

The chain uses TRBV28 and TRBJ2-3; perhaps D is TRBD1 or TRBD2 (5 bases each). The germline CDR1 and CDR2 sequences are MDHEN and SYDVKM. The CDR3 is 19 residues long. Trimming took 4 bases from V and 2 from J, leaving 25 bases between them. The CDR3 nucleotides read TGTGCCAGCAGTTCCGCCTTCCGGGACGTGTCTTTTCACACAGATACGCAGTATTTT. Translating gives CASSSAFRDVSFHTDTQYF.

This clone was detected once. The rearrangement uses TRBV5-1 and TRBJ2-3; 10 bases align to TRBD2. J lost 6 bases, V lost 5 bases, and 9 bases had no gene match. The V gene's germline CDR1 is SGHRS and CDR2 YFSETQ. CDR3 length: 15 residues. As DNA, the CDR3 is TGCGCCAGCAGTGGTTTAGCGGGAGGTTCGGATACGCAGTATTTT. It yields the protein CASSGLAGGSDTQYF.

This chain uses TRBV10-3 with TRBJ2-5; 7 bases align to TRBD2. J gave up 3 bases and V 4 bases, and 8 bases lay outside the gene matches. This CDR3 region has 15 residues. CDR1 is ENHRY and CDR2 is SYGVKD in the germline V gene. CDR3 DNA sequence: TGTGCCATCAGTGGAGCCGGGACTAAGAAAGAGACCCAGTACTTC. Amino acids: CAISGAGTKKETQYF.

This clone appeared a few times. The J gene is TRBJ2-7, the V gene TRBV6-5, with TRBD1 matching over 9 bases. Germline V gene sequence: CDR1 MNHEY, CDR2 SVGAGI. The V gene end was trimmed by 0 bases and the J gene end by 3 bases; junction bases not matched to a gene: 3. This CDR3 is 15 amino acids long. DNA of the CDR3: TGTGCCAGCAGTTACTCGGGGACAGGGAGCTACGAGCAGTACTTC. Protein sequence: CASSYSGTGSYEQYF.

The rearrangement uses TRBV6-6 and TRBJ2-7; D is possibly TRBD1 (6 bases). The CDR3 is made up of 14 amino acids. V was trimmed by 4 bases and J by 0 bases, leaving 10 bases between them. CDR1 and CDR2 (germline): MNHNY, SVGAGI (reference sequence). CDR3: CASSWDTYSYEQYF. CDR3 DNA sequence: TGTGCCAGCAGTTGGGACACTTACTCCTACGAGCAGTACTTC.

The chain joins TRBV27 to TRBJ1-3; 9 bases map to TRBD1. The CDR3 consists of 15 residues. V gave up 4 bases and J gave up 4 bases; unmatched junction bases: 5. CDR1 and CDR2 from the germline V gene are MNHEY and SMNVEV (reference sequence). CDR3 in amino acids: CASSWKGTGGNTIYF. CDR3 nucleotide sequence: TGTGCCAGCAGTTGGAAAGGGACAGGGGGAAACACCATATATTTT.

The chain is built from TRBV6-5 and TRBJ2-1; 12 positions agree with TRBD2. The V gene end was trimmed by 5 bases and the J gene end by 7 bases; junction bases not matched to a gene: 3. This CDR3 is 14 amino acids long. Germline assignment: CDR1 MNHEY and CDR2 SVGAGI. Here the CDR3 reads CASSPTSGRNEQFF. The CDR3 coding sequence is TGTGCCAGCAGTCCGACTAGCGGGAGAAATGAGCAGTTCTTC.

J is TRBJ2-7 and V is TRBV4-3, with 7 bases identical to TRBD2. The CDR3 is made up of 14 amino acids. Germline V gene sequence: CDR1 LGHNA, CDR2 YSLEER. V shed 1 base and J 3 bases; nucleotides not matched to a gene: 3. The CDR3 sequence is CASSQGGGSYEQYF. The CDR3 DNA reads TGCGCCAGCAGCCAAGGGGGCGGGAGCTACGAGCAGTACTTC.

The genes are TRBV27 and TRBJ1-5; unclear D gene. Germline V gives CDR1 MNHEY, CDR2 SMNVEV (reference sequence). The CDR3 extends over 13 amino acids. Between the trimmed V and J ends, which lost 8 bases and 7 bases, there was a span of 15 bases. CDR3 bases: TGTGCCAGCGGTCTTCCCGGGGTCCAGCCCCAGCATTTT. It is translated as CASGLPGVQPQHF.

The chain links TRBV9 to TRBJ2-1; 9 nucleotides match TRBD1. The junction had 8 bases not matched to a gene; V was cut back by 4 bases and J by 6 bases. The CDR3 consists of 15 residues. The germline V gene has CDR1 SGDLS and CDR2 YYNGEE. CDR3 sequence (DNA): TGTGCCAGCAGCCTTCGGGACAGGGCTACCAATGAGCAGTTCTTC. Its translation is CASSLRDRATNEQFF.

This clone is a singleton in its sample. This chain connects TRBV27 to TRBJ1-1; 7 nucleotides line up with TRBD1. CDR1 and CDR2 (germline): MNHEY, SMNVEV (reference sequence). This CDR3 contains 15 residues. V shed 4 bases, J shed 0 bases, and the junction held 5 bases outside the gene matches. The CDR3 spells CASSSSTGLNTEAFF. For the CDR3, the DNA is TGTGCCAGCAGTTCCTCGACAGGGTTGAACACTGAAGCTTTCTTT.

In regard to this clone: One end of the junction does not line up with germline, which may come from a read error. This rearrangement joins TRBV5-6 to TRBJ1-2; D perhaps matches TRBD1 (5 bases). The CDR3 is made up of 11 amino acids. In germline, CDR1 is SGHDT, CDR2 YYEEEE. This CDR3 is CASSGGHLLSF. The CDR3 DNA sequence: TGTGCCAGCAGCGGGGGTCATTTACTCTCCTTC.

The chain uses TRBV18 and TRBJ2-5; 8 bases fit TRBD2. V shed 5 bases, J shed 5 bases, and the junction held 19 bases outside the gene matches. The CDR3 is made up of 18 amino acids. Germline CDR1 and CDR2: KGHSH and LQKENI. The CDR3 loop reads CASSVGSTHGRARETQYF. CDR3 DNA: TGTGCCAGCTCAGTCGGGTCCACGCACGGGAGGGCCCGGGAGACCCAGTACTTC.

The V gene is TRBV4-2, the J gene TRBJ1-5; 7 positions match TRBD1. Germline CDR1 is LGHNA and CDR2 is YNFKEQ. The length of the CDR3 is 16 residues. V dropped 0 bases and J dropped 7; count of bases not matched to a gene: 9. The DNA of the CDR3 is TGTGCCAGCAGCCAAGATTGGGTAGGGGGCAGGCAGCCCCAGCATTTT. Translating it yields CASSQDWVGGRQPQHF.

V is TRBV27 and J is TRBJ2-1; D possibly matches TRBD1 or TRBD2 (5 bases each). This CDR3 comprises 15 residues. Germline loops: CDR1 MNHEY, CDR2 SMNVEV (reference sequence). Deletions cut 2 bases from V and 2 bases from J, with 10 bases between. The CDR3 protein is CASSLTGRTYNEQFF. The CDR3 DNA reads as TGTGCCAGCAGTTTAACGGGGCGAACCTACAATGAGCAGTTCTTC.

The V call is TRBV11-3, the J call TRBJ1-1; the D gene is possibly TRBD1 (5 bases). This CDR3 is built from 13 residues. Trimming stripped 5 bases from V and 5 bases from J, with 12 bases between. Per germline, CDR1 SGHNT and CDR2 YENEEA. The CDR3 DNA reads as TGTGCCAGCAGCCTTGCGGGGGGAACTGAAGCTTTCTTT. Its translation is CASSLAGGTEAFF. Supplemented by reference TRBV11-3 and TRBJ1-1, the full variable domain reads EAGVVQSPRYKIIEKKQPVAFWCNPISGHNTLYWYLQNLGQGPELLIRYENEEAVDDSQLPKDRFSAERLKGVDSTLKIQPAELGDSAVYLCASSLAGGTEAFFGQGTRLTVV.

V and J are TRBV10-2 and TRBJ2-7; 8 bases match TRBD2. The CDR3 has 15 amino acids. The junction had 7 bases not matched to a gene; V was cut back by 6 bases and J by 0 bases. The germline gives CDR1 WSHSY, CDR2 SAAADI. The CDR3 spells CASRALAGTSYEQYF. The DNA for the CDR3 is TGCGCCAGCAGGGCATTAGCGGGGACCTCCTACGAGCAGTACTTC.

V is TRBV7-9 and J is TRBJ2-5, with 9 nucleotides matching TRBD2. The DNA matches TRBJ2-7 better at its end, which makes the J call doubtful. Looked up from germline, CDR1 is SEHNR and CDR2 is FQNEAQ (reference sequence). The CDR3 length is 17 residues. The CDR3 here is CASSLGAPSAGGVEQYF. The DNA of the CDR3 is TGTGCCAGCAGCTTAGGGGCCCCTTCTGCGGGAGGGGTCGAGCAGTACTTC.

J is TRBJ2-7 and V is TRBV6-5; a possible D gene is TRBD2 (5 bases). The CDR3 covers 15 residues. The germline V gene encodes CDR1 MNHEY and CDR2 SVGAGI. Deletions cut 2 bases from V and 7 bases from J, with 18 bases between. As DNA, the CDR3 is TGTGCCAGCAGTTACAGGCTAGCCGGTGCTTGGGAGCAGTACTTC. This codes for CASSYRLAGAWEQYF.

This chain uses TRBV7-6 with TRBJ1-1, with D tentatively TRBD1 (5 bases). This CDR3 is 16 amino acids long. In germline, CDR1 is SGHVS, CDR2 FNYEAQ. V was cut by 2 bases and J by 0 bases, with 13 bases left in between. CDR3 sequence (DNA): TGTGCCAGCAGCTTAAAAATTCGGGGACTGAACACTGAAGCTTTCTTT. As protein: CASSLKIRGLNTEAFF. The full variable domain, rest sourced from reference TRBV7-6 and TRBJ1-1, is GAGVSQSPRYKVTKRGQDVALRCDPISGHVSLYWYRQALGQGPEFLTYFNYEAQQDKSGLPNDRFSAERPEGSISTLTIQRTEQRDSAMYRCASSLKIRGLNTEAFFGQGTRLTVV.

The chain recombines TRBV5-1 with TRBJ1-5, with 9 bases that match TRBD1. Germline trimming cut 5 bases from V and 1 base from J; bases unmatched to any gene: 4. Germline CDR1 SGHRS, CDR2 YFSETQ. The CDR3 loop spans 15 amino acids. The CDR3 reads CASSLTGGSNQPQHF. The CDR3, as DNA: TGCGCCAGCAGTTTAACAGGGGGCAGCAATCAGCCCCAGCATTTT.

The genes are TRBV19 and TRBJ1-2, with 9 nucleotides matching TRBD1. Unmatched junction bases numbered 6, after V lost 4 bases and J lost 3 bases. Looked up from germline, CDR1 is LNHDA and CDR2 is SQIVND (reference sequence). The CDR3 extends over 15 amino acids. CDR3 in amino acids: CASSRDRDSDYGYTF. Here the CDR3 DNA reads TGTGCCAGTAGTAGGGACAGGGATTCGGACTATGGCTACACCTTC. Complete variable domain (other parts from reference TRBV19 and TRBJ1-2): DGGITQSPKYLFRKEGQNVTLSCEQNLNHDAMYWYRQDPGQGLRLIYYSQIVNDFQKGDIAEGYSVSREKKESFPLTVTSAQKNPTAFYLCASSRDRDSDYGYTFGSGTRLTVV.

The chain carries TRBV5-1 and TRBJ2-3; TRBD2 agrees at 13 bases. CDR1 is SGHRS, CDR2 YFSETQ, per germline. V dropped 5 bases and J dropped 0; count of bases not matched to a gene: 9. The CDR3 is 18 residues long. The CDR3 nucleotides read TGCGCCAGCAGATCGGGACTAGCGGGAATGGATAGCACAGATACGCAGTATTTT. Translating it yields CASRSGLAGMDSTDTQYF.

The chain joins TRBV2 to TRBJ2-7, with unresolved D. Germline V lookup: CDR1 SNHLY, CDR2 FYNNEI. Trimming shortened V by 1 base and J by 2 bases, and 15 bases separated the two germline ends. This CDR3 has 16 residues. The CDR3 nucleotides read TGTGCCAGCAGTGAAGGGGAAAGTTCTTCAACCTACGAGCAGTACTTC. This gives the protein CASSEGESSSTYEQYF.

V is TRBV13 and J is TRBJ2-7, with 9 bases matching TRBD1. The CDR3 consists of 15 residues. From germline, CDR1 is PRHDT and CDR2 FYEKMQ (reference sequence). After removal of 5 bases from V and 6 bases from J, the junction contained 11 bases not matched to a gene. CDR3 loop: CASSHRTGARVEQYF. DNA for the CDR3: TGTGCCAGCAGCCATAGGACAGGGGCCCGGGTCGAGCAGTACTTC.

The chain combines TRBV28 with TRBJ2-5; 8 bases align to TRBD2. The CDR3 covers 15 residues. Germline loops: CDR1 MDHEN, CDR2 SYDVKM. V gave up 1 base and J gave up 4 bases; unmatched junction bases: 5. The chain's CDR3 is CASSLSSGYGETQYF. The CDR3 DNA sequence: TGTGCCAGCAGTTTATCTAGCGGGTACGGAGAGACCCAGTACTTC.